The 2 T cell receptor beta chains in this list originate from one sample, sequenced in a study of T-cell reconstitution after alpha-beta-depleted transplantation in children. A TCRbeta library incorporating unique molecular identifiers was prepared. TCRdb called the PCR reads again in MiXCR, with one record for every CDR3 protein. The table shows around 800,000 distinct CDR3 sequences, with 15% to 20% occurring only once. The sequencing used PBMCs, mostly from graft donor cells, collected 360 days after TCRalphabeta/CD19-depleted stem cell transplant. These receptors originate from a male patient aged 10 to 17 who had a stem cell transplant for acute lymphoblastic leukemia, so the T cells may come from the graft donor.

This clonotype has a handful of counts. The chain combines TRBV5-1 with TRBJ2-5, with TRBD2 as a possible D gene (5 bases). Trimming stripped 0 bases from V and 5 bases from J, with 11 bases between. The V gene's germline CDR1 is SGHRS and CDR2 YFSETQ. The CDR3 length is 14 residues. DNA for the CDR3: TGCGCCAGCAGCTTGGGAGGGTCGTATGAGACCCAGTACTTC. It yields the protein CASSLGGSYETQYF.

The DNA of the CDR3 is TGTGCCAGCAGCGGCAGGGTTCGAGATCCTGAAGCTTTCTTT. The encoded protein is CASSGRVRDPEAFF. This chain connects TRBV11-2 to TRBJ1-1, with D tentatively TRBD1 (5 bases). CDR1 is SGHAT and CDR2 is FQNNGV in the germline V gene. The CDR3 contains 14 residues. The ends were cut back, 5 bases at V and 6 bases at J, with 16 bases in the middle.